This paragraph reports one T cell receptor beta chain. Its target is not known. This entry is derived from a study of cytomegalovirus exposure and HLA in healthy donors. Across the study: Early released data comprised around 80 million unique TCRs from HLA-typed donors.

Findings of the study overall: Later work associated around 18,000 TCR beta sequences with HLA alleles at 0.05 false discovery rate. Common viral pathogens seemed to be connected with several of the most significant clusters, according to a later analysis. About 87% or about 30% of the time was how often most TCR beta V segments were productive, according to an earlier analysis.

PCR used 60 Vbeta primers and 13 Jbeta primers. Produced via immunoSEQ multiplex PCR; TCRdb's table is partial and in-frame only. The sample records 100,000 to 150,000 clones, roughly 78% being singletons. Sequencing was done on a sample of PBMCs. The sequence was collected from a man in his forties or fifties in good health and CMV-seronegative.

Here the CDR3 DNA reads TGTGCCAGCAGCGTAGGAGGGACTAGTCAGACCTATGAGCAGTTCTTC. This codes for CASSVGGTSQTYEQFF. The V and J genes are TRBV9 and TRBJ2-1; 8 nucleotides line up with TRBD2. With 0 bases clipped from V and 8 bases from J, the junction kept 10 bases outside the gene matches. This CDR3 is built from 16 residues. Germline-derived CDR1 and CDR2 are SGDLS and YYNGEE.